The 7 T cell receptor beta chains below were found in one sample sequenced in a study of blood T cell repertoires in COVID-19. Produced via immunoSEQ multiplex PCR; TCRdb's table is partial and in-frame only. The sample lists more than 200,000 clones; around 86% were seen once. The sample was peripheral blood. Receptors originate from a man aged 45-65 years with COVID-19, enrolled during active disease.

The chain employs TRBV27 and TRBJ2-7; perhaps TRBD2 as D (6 bases). Trimming removed 7 bases at V and 2 bases at J, with 18 bases between. CDR3 length: 15 residues. Germline V lookup: CDR1 MNHEY, CDR2 SMNVEV (reference sequence). CDR3 amino acids: CASTSQASATYEQYF. As DNA, the CDR3 is TGTGCCAGCACCAGCCAGGCTAGCGCAACCTACGAGCAGTACTTC.

The V call is TRBV5-1, the J call TRBJ1-1; D is possibly TRBD1 (5 bases). Trimming took off 0 bases at V and 2 bases at J, with 14 bases between the two ends. Germline lookup yields CDR1 SGHRS and CDR2 YFSETQ. This CDR3 region has 16 residues. CDR3 protein: CASSLAPGLGNTEAFF. CDR3 in DNA: TGCGCCAGCAGCTTGGCCCCGGGACTGGGAAACACTGAAGCTTTCTTT.

The sample holds one count of this clone. The chain joins TRBV4-3 to TRBJ1-1, with TRBD1 as a possible D gene (6 bases). Trimming left V 0 bases short and J 6 bases short, with 17 bases between. CDR3 length: 16 residues. Germline V gives CDR1 LGHNA, CDR2 YSLEER. CDR3 protein: CASSQEGNRASPEAFF. For the CDR3, the DNA is TGCGCCAGCAGCCAAGAAGGCAACAGGGCTTCTCCTGAAGCTTTCTTT.

V usage is TRBV4-2 and J usage is TRBJ1-4; 9 nucleotides line up with TRBD1. There are 15 residues in the CDR3. With 4 bases clipped from V and 2 bases from J, the junction kept 2 bases outside the gene matches. Germline loops: CDR1 LGHNA, CDR2 YNFKEQ. As DNA, the CDR3 is TGTGCCAGCAGCCGGGGGACAGGGACTAATGAAAAACTGTTTTTT. It yields the protein CASSRGTGTNEKLFF.

The rearrangement links TRBV28 to TRBJ1-1, with 7 bases identical to TRBD1. The CDR3 is made up of 14 amino acids. Trimming took 6 bases from V and 4 from J; bases not matched to a gene: 8. Per the germline V gene, CDR1 is MDHEN and CDR2 is SYDVKM. CDR3 sequence: CASSETGFGTEAFF. The CDR3 nucleotides are TGTGCCAGCAGCGAGACAGGGTTCGGCACTGAAGCTTTCTTT.

This sequence joins TRBV19 and TRBJ2-1, with 11 bases matching TRBD2. The CDR3 has 17 residues. V dropped 5 bases and J dropped 5; count of bases not matched to a gene: 11. CDR1 LNHDA and CDR2 SQIVND come from the germline V gene (reference sequence). CDR3 nucleotide sequence: TGTGCCAGTAGTCAACCAAAACTAGCGGGAGTAAACAATGAGCAGTTCTTC. Translating it yields CASSQPKLAGVNNEQFF.

This chain connects TRBV7-2 to TRBJ1-2, with 8 nucleotides matching TRBD1. Unmatched junction bases numbered 2, after V lost 4 bases and J lost 1 base. The CDR3 is 14 residues long. Germline values: CDR1 SGHTA, CDR2 FQGNSA. As DNA, the CDR3 is TGTGCCAGCAGCTCGGACAGGGTTAACTATGGCTACACCTTC. Translation: CASSSDRVNYGYTF. Variable domain in full (rest from reference TRBV7-2 and TRBJ1-2): GAGVSQSPSNKVTEKGKDVELRCDPISGHTALYWYRQSLGQGLEFLIYFQGNSAPDKSGLPSDRFSAERTGGSVSTLTIQRTQQEDSAVYLCASSSDRVNYGYTFGSGTRLTVV.